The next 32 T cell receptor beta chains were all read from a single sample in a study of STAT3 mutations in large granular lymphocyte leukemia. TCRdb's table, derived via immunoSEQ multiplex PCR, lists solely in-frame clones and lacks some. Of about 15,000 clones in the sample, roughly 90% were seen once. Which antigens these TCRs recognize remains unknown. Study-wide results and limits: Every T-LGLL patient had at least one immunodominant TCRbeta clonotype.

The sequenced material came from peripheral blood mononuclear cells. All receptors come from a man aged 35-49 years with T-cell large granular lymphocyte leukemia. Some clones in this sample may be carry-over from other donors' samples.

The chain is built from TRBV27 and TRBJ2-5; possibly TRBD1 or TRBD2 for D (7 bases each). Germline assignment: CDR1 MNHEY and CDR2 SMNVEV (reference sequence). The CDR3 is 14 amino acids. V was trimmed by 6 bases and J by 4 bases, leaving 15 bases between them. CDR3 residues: CASRGGGQGETQYF. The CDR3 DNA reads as TGTGCCAGCAGGGGAGGGGGCCAGGGAGAGACCCAGTACTTC.

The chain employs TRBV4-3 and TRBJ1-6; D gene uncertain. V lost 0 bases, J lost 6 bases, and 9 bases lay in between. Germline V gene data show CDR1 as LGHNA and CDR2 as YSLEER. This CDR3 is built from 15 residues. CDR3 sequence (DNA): TGCGCCAGCAGCCAAGAGACACATGCTAATTCACCCCTCCACTTT. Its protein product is CASSQETHANSPLHF.

CDR3 in DNA: TGCGCCAGCACCCGACTAGCGGGGGGAGGCACCGGGGAGCTGTTTTTT. Its protein is CASTRLAGGGTGELFF. The genes are TRBV10-1 and TRBJ2-2; 13 bases agree with TRBD2. From germline, CDR1 is WNHNN and CDR2 SYGVQD (reference sequence). The CDR3 extends over 16 amino acids. V dropped 7 bases and J dropped 4; count of bases not matched to a gene: 6.

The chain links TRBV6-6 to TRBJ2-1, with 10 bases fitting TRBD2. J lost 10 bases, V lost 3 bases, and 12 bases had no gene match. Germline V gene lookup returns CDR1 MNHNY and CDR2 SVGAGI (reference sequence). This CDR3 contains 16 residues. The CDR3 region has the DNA TGTGCCAGCAGTTATATGAGAGCGGGGGGGCCGAGGGAGCAGTTCTTC. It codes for CASSYMRAGGPREQFF.

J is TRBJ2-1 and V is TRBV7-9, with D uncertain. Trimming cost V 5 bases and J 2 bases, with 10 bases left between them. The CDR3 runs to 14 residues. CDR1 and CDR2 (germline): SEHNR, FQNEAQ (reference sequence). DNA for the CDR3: TGTGCCAGCAGCCCCCTGGGGACCTACAATGAGCAGTTCTTC. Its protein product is CASSPLGTYNEQFF.

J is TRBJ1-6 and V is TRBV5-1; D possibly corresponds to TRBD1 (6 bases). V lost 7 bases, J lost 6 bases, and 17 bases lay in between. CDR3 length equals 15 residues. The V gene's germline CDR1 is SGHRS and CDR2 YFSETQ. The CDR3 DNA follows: TGCGCCAGCGGACCCGGAGACAGGCTTAATTCACCCCTCCACTTT. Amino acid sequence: CASGPGDRLNSPLHF.

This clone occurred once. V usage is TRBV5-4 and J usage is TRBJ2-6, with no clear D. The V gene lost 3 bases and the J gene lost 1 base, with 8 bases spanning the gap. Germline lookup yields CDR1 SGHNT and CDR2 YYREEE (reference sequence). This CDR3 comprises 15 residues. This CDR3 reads CASSSTISGANVLTF. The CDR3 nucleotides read TGTGCCAGCAGCTCTACAATTTCTGGGGCCAACGTCCTGACTTTC.

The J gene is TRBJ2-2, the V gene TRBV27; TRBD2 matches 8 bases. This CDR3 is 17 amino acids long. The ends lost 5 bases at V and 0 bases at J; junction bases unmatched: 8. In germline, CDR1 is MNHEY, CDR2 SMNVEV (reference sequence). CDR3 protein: CASSPFAGGANTGELFF. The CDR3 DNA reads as TGTGCCAGCAGTCCCTTTGCGGGGGGCGCGAACACCGGGGAGCTGTTTTTT.

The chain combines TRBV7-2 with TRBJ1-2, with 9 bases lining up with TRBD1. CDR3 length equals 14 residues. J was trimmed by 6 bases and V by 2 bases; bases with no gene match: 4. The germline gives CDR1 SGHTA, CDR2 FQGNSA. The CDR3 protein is CASSLTRTGDGYTF. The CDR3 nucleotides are TGTGCCAGCAGCTTAACCCGGACAGGGGATGGCTACACCTTC.

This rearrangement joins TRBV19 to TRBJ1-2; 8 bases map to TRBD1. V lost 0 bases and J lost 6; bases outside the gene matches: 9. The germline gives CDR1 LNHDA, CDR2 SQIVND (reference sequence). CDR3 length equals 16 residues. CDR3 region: CASSIEGGQAFHGYTF. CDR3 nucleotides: TGTGCCAGTAGTATAGAAGGGGGACAGGCCTTTCATGGCTACACCTTC. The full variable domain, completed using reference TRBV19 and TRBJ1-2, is DGGITQSPKYLFRKEGQNVTLSCEQNLNHDAMYWYRQDPGQGLRLIYYSQIVNDFQKGDIAEGYSVSREKKESFPLTVTSAQKNPTAFYLCASSIEGGQAFHGYTFGSGTRLTVV.

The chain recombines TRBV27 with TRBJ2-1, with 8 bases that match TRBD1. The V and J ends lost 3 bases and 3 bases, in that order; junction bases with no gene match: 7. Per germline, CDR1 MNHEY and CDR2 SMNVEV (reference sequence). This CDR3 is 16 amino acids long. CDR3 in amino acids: CASSFGSGGVYNEQFF. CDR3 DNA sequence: TGTGCCAGCAGTTTCGGATCAGGGGGCGTCTACAATGAGCAGTTCTTC.

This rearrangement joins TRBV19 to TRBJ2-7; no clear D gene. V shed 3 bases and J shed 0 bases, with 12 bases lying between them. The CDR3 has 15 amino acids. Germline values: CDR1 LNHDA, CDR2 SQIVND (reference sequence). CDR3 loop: CASSMSAMSSYEQYF. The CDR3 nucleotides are TGTGCCAGTAGTATGAGCGCAATGAGCTCCTACGAGCAGTACTTC.

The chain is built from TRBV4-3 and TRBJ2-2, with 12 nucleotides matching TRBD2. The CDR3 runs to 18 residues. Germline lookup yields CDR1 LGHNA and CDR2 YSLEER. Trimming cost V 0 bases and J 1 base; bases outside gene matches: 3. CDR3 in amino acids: CASSQDPTSGGNTGELFF. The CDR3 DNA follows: TGCGCCAGCAGCCAAGATCCGACTAGCGGGGGGAACACCGGGGAGCTGTTTTTT.

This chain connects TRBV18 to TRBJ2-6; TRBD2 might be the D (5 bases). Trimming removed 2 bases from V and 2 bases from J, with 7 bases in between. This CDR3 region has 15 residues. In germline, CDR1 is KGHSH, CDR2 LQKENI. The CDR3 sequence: CASSPSGTGANVLTF. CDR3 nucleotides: TGTGCCAGCTCACCATCCGGGACTGGGGCCAACGTCCTGACTTTC. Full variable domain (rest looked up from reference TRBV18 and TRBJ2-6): NAGVMQNPRHLVRRRGQEARLRCSPMKGHSHVYWYRQLPEEGLKFMVYLQKENIIDESGMPKERFSAEFPKEGPSILRIQQVVRGDSAAYFCASSPSGTGANVLTFGAGSRLTVL.

CDR3 amino acids: CASSFLGKNTGELFF. The CDR3 DNA reads TGTGCCAGCAGTTTCCTTGGGAAGAACACCGGGGAGCTGTTTTTT. The rearrangement joins TRBV28 to TRBJ2-2; D gene uncertain. Germline V lookup: CDR1 MDHEN, CDR2 SYDVKM. The V end lost 3 bases, the J end lost 1 base, and 9 bases lay between the germline ends. The CDR3 covers 15 residues.

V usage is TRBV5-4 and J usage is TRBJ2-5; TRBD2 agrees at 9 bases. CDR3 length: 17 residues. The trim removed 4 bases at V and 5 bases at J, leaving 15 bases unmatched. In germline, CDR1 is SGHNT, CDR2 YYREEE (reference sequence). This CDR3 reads CASSPSMTSGAKETQYF. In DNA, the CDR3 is TGTGCCAGCAGCCCGTCAATGACTAGCGGCGCTAAGGAGACCCAGTACTTC.

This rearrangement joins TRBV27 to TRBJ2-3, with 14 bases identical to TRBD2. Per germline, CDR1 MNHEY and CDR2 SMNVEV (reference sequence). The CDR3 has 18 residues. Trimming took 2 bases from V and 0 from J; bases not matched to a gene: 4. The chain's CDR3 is CASSLLGLAGGSTDTQYF. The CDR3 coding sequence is TGTGCCAGCAGTTTACTAGGACTAGCGGGGGGAAGCACAGATACGCAGTATTTT.

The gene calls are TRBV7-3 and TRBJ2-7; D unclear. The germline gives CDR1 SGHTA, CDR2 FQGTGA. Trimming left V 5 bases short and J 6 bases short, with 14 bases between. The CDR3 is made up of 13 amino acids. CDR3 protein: CASSPRPDGEQYF. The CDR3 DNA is TGTGCCAGCAGCCCCCGCCCCGACGGCGAGCAGTACTTC.

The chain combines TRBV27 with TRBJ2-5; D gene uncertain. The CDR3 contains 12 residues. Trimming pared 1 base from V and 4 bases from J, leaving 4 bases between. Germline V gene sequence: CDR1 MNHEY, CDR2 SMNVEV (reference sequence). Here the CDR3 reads CASSLLGETQYF. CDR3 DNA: TGTGCCAGCAGTTTATTAGGAGAGACCCAGTACTTC.

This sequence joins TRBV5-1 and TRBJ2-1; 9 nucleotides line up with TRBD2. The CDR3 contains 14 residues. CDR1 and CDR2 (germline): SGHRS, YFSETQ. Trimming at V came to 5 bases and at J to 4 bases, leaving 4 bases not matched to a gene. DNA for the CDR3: TGCGCCAGCAGAGTAGCGGGGGAGTACAATGAGCAGTTCTTC. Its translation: CASRVAGEYNEQFF. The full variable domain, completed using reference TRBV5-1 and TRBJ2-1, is KAGVTQTPRYLIKTRGQQVTLSCSPISGHRSVSWYQQTPGQGLQFLFEYFSETQRNKGNFPGRFSGRQFSNSRSEMNVSTLELGDSALYLCASRVAGEYNEQFFGPGTRLTVL.

The CDR3 DNA reads as TGTGCCAGCACCAGGACGGACGGGGCTTCACCCCTCCACTTT. It translates to CASTRTDGASPLHF. The chain employs TRBV27 and TRBJ1-6, with D maybe TRBD1 (5 bases). V was cut by 7 bases and J by 9 bases, with 16 bases left in between. This CDR3 is 14 amino acids long. Germline assignment: CDR1 MNHEY and CDR2 SMNVEV (reference sequence).

CDR3 nucleotides: TGTGCCAGCAGCTTCGGAGCTCTTAACTATGGCTACACCTTC. Translated, it gives CASSFGALNYGYTF. The rearrangement links TRBV7-2 to TRBJ1-2, with D unclear. The CDR3 runs to 14 residues. V dropped 3 bases and J dropped 1 base, with 9 bases sitting between them. Germline V gene data show CDR1 as SGHTA and CDR2 as FQGNSA.

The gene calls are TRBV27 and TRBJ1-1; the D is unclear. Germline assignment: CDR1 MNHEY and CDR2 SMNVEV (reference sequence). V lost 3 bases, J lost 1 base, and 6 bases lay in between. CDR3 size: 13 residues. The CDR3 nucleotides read TGTGCCAGCAGTTTCGGGCAGAACACTGAAGCTTTCTTT. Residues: CASSFGQNTEAFF.

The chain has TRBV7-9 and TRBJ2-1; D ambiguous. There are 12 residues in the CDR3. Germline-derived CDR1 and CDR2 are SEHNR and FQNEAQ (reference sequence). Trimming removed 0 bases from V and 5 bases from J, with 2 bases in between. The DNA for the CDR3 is TGTGCCAGCAGCTTAGCGGACAATGAGCAGTTCTTC. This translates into CASSLADNEQFF. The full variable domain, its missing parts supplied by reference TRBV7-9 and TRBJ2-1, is DTGVSQNPRHKITKRGQNVTFRCDPISEHNRLYWYRQTLGQGPEFLTYFQNEAQLEKSRLLSDRFSAERPKGSFSTLEIQRTEQGDSAMYLCASSLADNEQFFGPGTRLTVL.

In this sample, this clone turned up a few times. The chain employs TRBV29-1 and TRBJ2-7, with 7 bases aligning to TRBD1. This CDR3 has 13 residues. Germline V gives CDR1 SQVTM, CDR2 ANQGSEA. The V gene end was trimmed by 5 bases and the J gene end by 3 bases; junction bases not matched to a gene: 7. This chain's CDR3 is CSVNQGDGYEQYF. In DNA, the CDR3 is TGCAGCGTTAATCAGGGGGACGGCTACGAGCAGTACTTC.

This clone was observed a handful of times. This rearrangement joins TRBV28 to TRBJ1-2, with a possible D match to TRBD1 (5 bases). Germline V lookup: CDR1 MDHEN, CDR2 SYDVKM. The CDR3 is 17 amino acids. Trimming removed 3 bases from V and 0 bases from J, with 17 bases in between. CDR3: CASSFHPGTDANYGYTF. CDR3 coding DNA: TGTGCCAGCAGTTTTCACCCGGGGACGGATGCTAACTATGGCTACACCTTC.

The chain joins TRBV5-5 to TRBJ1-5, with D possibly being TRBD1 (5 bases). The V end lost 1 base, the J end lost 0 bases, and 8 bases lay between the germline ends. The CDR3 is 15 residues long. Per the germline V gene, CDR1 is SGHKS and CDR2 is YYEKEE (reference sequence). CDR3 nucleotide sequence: TGTGCCAGCAGCTTGTTAGGGGATAGCAATCAGCCCCAGCATTTT. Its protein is CASSLLGDSNQPQHF.

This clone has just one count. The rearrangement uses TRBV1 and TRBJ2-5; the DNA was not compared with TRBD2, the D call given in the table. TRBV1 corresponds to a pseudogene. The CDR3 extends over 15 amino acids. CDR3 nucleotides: TGCACCAGCAGCCAAGATATACTAGCGGGAGAGACCCAGTACTTC. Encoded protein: CTSSQDILAGETQYF.

CDR3 DNA sequence: TGTGCCAGCAGCCAAGTGGGGGGGTACTCCTATAATTCACCCCTCCACTTT. The encoded protein is CASSQVGGYSYNSPLHF. The J gene is TRBJ1-6, the V gene TRBV14, with D perhaps matching TRBD1 (5 bases). CDR3 length: 17 residues. V was shortened by 1 base and J by 0 bases, with 10 bases between the two germline ends. Germline V lookup: CDR1 SGHDN, CDR2 FVKESK.

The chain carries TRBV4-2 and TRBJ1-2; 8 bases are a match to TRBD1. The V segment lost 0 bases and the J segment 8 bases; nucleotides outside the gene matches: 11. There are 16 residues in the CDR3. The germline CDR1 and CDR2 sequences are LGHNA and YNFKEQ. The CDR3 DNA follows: TGTGCCAGCAGCCAAGAAAAAGCAGGGGGCTCGTTAGGCTACACCTTC. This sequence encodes CASSQEKAGGSLGYTF.

CDR3 region: CASRFTGTANTEAFF. The DNA for the CDR3 is TGCGCCAGCAGGTTTACAGGGACGGCGAACACTGAAGCTTTCTTT. The J gene is TRBJ1-1, the V gene TRBV5-1; TRBD1 might be the D (6 bases). The germline CDR1 and CDR2 sequences are SGHRS and YFSETQ. Trimming pared 5 bases from V and 1 base from J, leaving 15 bases between. This CDR3 is 15 amino acids long.

The CDR3 bases are TGTGCCAGTACCACCCGGCCAGGAGAGACCCAGTACTTC. This translates into CASTTRPGETQYF. The chain joins TRBV19 to TRBJ2-5; D unresolved. Trimming removed 7 bases from V and 4 bases from J, with 13 bases in between. The V gene's germline CDR1 is LNHDA and CDR2 SQIVND (reference sequence). CDR3 length equals 13 residues.